The sequence of this TCR beta chain was determined in a study of human T cells and chemical hapten exposure. As for the study in general: Per-sample TCR yields varied mainly from small pooled library volume differences.

Via MiXCR, TCRdb re-called the RACE reads, giving one row per CDR3 protein. The sample includes 75,000 to 90,000 distinct CDR3 sequences, about 9.4% of them seen just once. This clonotype came up many times. Its target is not known. Time point given: patch test 2, 6 weeks after DPC sensitization. Documented treatment: therapeutic diphenylcyclopropenone sensitization with weekly scalp DPC. The total RNA was obtained from whole blood that was not fractionated. General study findings and limits: Compared with pre-sensitization or healthy control sets, expanded TCRs clustered more.

The sample in question was whole blood, obtained in connection with sensitization to the hapten diphenylcyclopropenone (DPC). The sequence came from a woman aged 50 to 60 with alopecia areata. Some clones in this sample may be carry-over from other donors' samples.

CDR3 loop: CAWTTGNWNTEAFF. The CDR3 coding sequence is TGTGCCTGGACTACAGGGAATTGGAACACTGAAGCTTTCTTT. The chain is built from TRBV30 and TRBJ1-1; weak D call: TRBD1 (6 bases). Trimming stripped 4 bases from V and 1 base from J, with 13 bases between. This CDR3 comprises 14 residues. Germline CDR1 and CDR2: GTSNPN and SVGIG (reference sequence). The entire variable domain, with the rest obtained from reference TRBV30 and TRBJ1-1, is as follows: SQTIHQWPATLVQPVGSPLSLECTVEGTSNPNLYWYRQAAGRGLQLLFYSVGIGQISSEVPQNLSASRPQDRQFILSSKKLLLSDSGFYLCAWTTGNWNTEAFFGQGTRLTVV.